The rows below give T cell receptor beta chains drawn from one sample of a study of T cell responses to AZD1222 COVID-19 vaccine. Generated by immunoSEQ multiplex PCR, the TCRdb table keeps only in-frame clones and is missing some. There are about 150,000 clones in the sample; 90% occur only once, and 1.5% to 2% lies in the top ten. The sample here was peripheral blood, taken on day 0 of AZD1222 vaccination. Every receptor here comes from an adult in good health. The CDR3 runs from the conserved cysteine through the conserved F or W. Fields, in order: V gene, CDR3 protein.

V gene: TRBV2; CDR3 protein: CASREGQFSYEQYF
V gene: TRBV7-3; CDR3 protein: CASSLGPFYEQYF
V gene: TRBV7-2; CDR3 protein: CASSYTDRAADTQYF
V gene: TRBV7-8; CDR3 protein: CASSLEMLYGRTNEKLFF
V gene: TRBV7-9; CDR3 protein: CASSTEGFTEAFF
V gene: TRBV28; CDR3 protein: CASRPDSSTNEKLFF
V gene: TRBV12-3/TRBV12-4; CDR3 protein: CASSEGTGNTIYF
V gene: TRBV28; CDR3 protein: CASSLPGRYEQYF
V gene: TRBV27; CDR3 protein: CASSSQLGSSYEQYF
V gene: TRBV4-1; CDR3 protein: CASSPQRWENTEAFF
V gene: TRBV3-1/TRBV3-2; CDR3 protein: CASSQEGQSSYNEQFF
V gene: TRBV3-1/TRBV3-2; CDR3 protein: CASRHNKRHIGQEPRIDSGNTIYF
V gene: TRBV7-2; CDR3 protein: CASTLGTTTYEQYF
V gene: TRBV29-1; CDR3 protein: CSVVLAGDHEQYF
V gene: TRBV5-4; CDR3 protein: CASRDRGTNTEAFF
V gene: TRBV11-2; CDR3 protein: CASSLAWGWKTQYF
V gene: TRBV28; CDR3 protein: CASAPSWGAANTEAFF
V gene: TRBV27; CDR3 protein: CASSLRSVLAGGRGTDTQYF
V gene: TRBV6-1; CDR3 protein: CASSELAGEGETQYF
V gene: TRBV24-1; CDR3 protein: CATSDIGEVNQPQHF
V gene: TRBV28; CDR3 protein: CASSFALRIITGELFF
V gene: TRBV4-3; CDR3 protein: CASSPSSQKGGELFF
V gene: TRBV10-3; CDR3 protein: CAISERSDRSTDTQYF
V gene: TRBV25-1; CDR3 protein: CASTLAGTYEQYF
V gene: TRBV7-3; CDR3 protein: CASSLTGGATETQYF